Below, 26 T cell receptor beta chains from the same sample are listed, as sequenced in a study of cytomegalovirus exposure and HLA in healthy donors. Assay: immunoSEQ multiplex PCR; the TCRdb copy retains only in-frame clones and omits some. The sample has tens of thousands of clones; roughly 96% are singletons. The sequencing sample was made of PBMCs. The source is a man between 18 and 29 years old in good health and CMV-seronegative.

This rearrangement joins TRBV18 to TRBJ1-2; tentative D call: TRBD1 (6 bases). V was pared by 0 bases and J by 2 bases, with 10 bases between. The CDR3 runs to 15 residues. Germline values: CDR1 KGHSH, CDR2 LQKENI. CDR3: CASSPPRQGNYGYTF. CDR3 nucleotide sequence: TGTGCCAGCTCACCACCCCGGCAGGGGAACTATGGCTACACCTTC.

The J gene is TRBJ2-6, the V gene TRBV4-1, with a weak D call TRBD1 (6 bases). This CDR3 is 14 amino acids long. Germline assignment: CDR1 MGHRA and CDR2 YSYEKL. The germline V and J ends were trimmed by 0 bases and 12 bases, with 12 bases remaining between them. The CDR3 here is CASSQEPQGFVLTF. The CDR3 nucleotides are TGCGCCAGCAGCCAAGAACCTCAGGGGTTCGTCCTGACTTTC.

This chain connects TRBV28 to TRBJ1-5; no definite D call. From germline, CDR1 is MDHEN and CDR2 SYDVKM. V lost 7 bases, J lost 8 bases, and 15 bases lay in between. The CDR3 has 13 residues. The CDR3: CASTPLGREPQHF. In DNA, the CDR3 is TGTGCCAGCACCCCCCTGGGGAGGGAGCCCCAGCATTTT.

V is TRBV6-5 and J is TRBJ2-1, with 8 positions matching TRBD2. The CDR3 contains 16 residues. Germline V gene sequence: CDR1 MNHEY, CDR2 SVGAGI. Trimming cost V 1 base and J 9 bases; bases outside gene matches: 11. As DNA, the CDR3 is TGTGCCAGCAGTTACTTCTCCACGACTAGCGCCCCTGAGCAGTTCTTC. Translated, it gives CASSYFSTTSAPEQFF.

The chain joins TRBV25-1 to TRBJ2-1; TRBD2 might be the D (6 bases). The CDR3 has 12 amino acids. Germline loops: CDR1 MGHDK, CDR2 SYGVNS. V lost 3 bases to trimming and J lost 8 bases, with 8 bases between them. The CDR3 DNA reads as TGTGCCAGCAGTGATAGCGGAGATGAGCAGTTCTTC. Protein product: CASSDSGDEQFF.

This clone was counted once. This chain joins TRBV6-5 and TRBJ1-4, with TRBD1 identical over 7 bases. Germline values: CDR1 MNHEY, CDR2 SVGAGI. V trimming: 5 bases; J trimming: 4 bases; junction bases outside the gene matches: 7. The CDR3 covers 15 residues. CDR3: CASSLRDSNNEKLFF. CDR3 DNA: TGTGCCAGCAGTCTTCGGGACAGCAATAATGAAAAACTGTTTTTT.

The gene calls are TRBV28 and TRBJ1-4, with 8 bases aligning to TRBD1. Per germline, CDR1 MDHEN and CDR2 SYDVKM. The CDR3 has 13 residues. Losses at the gene ends were 9 bases for V and 4 bases for J; bases not matched to a gene: 4. The CDR3 region has the DNA TGTGCCAGTTTTACAGGGGGTAATGAAAAACTGTTTTTT. As protein: CASFTGGNEKLFF.

This chain joins TRBV7-2 and TRBJ2-2, with 8 bases that match TRBD1. This CDR3 comprises 15 residues. With 5 bases clipped from V and 6 bases from J, the junction kept 8 bases outside the gene matches. Germline CDR1 SGHTA, CDR2 FQGNSA. This chain's CDR3 is CASSLGGTGAGELFF. The CDR3 region has the DNA TGTGCCAGCAGCCTAGGGGGGACAGGCGCCGGGGAGCTGTTTTTT.

The V gene is TRBV9, the J gene TRBJ2-7; 11 bases are a match to TRBD1. CDR1 is SGDLS, CDR2 YYNGEE, per germline. The CDR3 length is 14 residues. V trimming: 3 bases; J trimming: 3 bases; junction bases outside the gene matches: 2. CDR3 coding DNA: TGTGCCAGCAGCGGAGGGACAGGGGGCTACGAGCAGTACTTC. This translates into CASSGGTGGYEQYF.

CDR3 sequence: CASSPDRGSYEQYF. The CDR3 DNA follows: TGTGCCAGCAGCCCGGACAGGGGGTCCTACGAGCAGTACTTC. The V gene is TRBV7-2, the J gene TRBJ2-7; 10 bases match TRBD1. V gave up 5 bases and J gave up 1 base; unmatched junction bases: 2. CDR3 length equals 14 residues. The germline gives CDR1 SGHTA, CDR2 FQGNSA.

This chain links TRBV5-6 with TRBJ2-7; no clear D gene. V dropped 2 bases and J dropped 0 bases, with 12 bases sitting between them. Looked up from germline, CDR1 is SGHDT and CDR2 is YYEEEE. The CDR3 has 15 amino acids. In nucleotides, the CDR3 is TGTGCCAGCAGCTTCATTCGCGGAAGCTCCTACGAGCAGTACTTC. Its protein is CASSFIRGSSYEQYF. The whole variable domain, remainder taken from reference TRBV5-6 and TRBJ2-7, is DAGVTQSPTHLIKTRGQQVTLRCSPKSGHDTVSWYQQALGQGPQFIFQYYEEEERQRGNFPDRFSGHQFPNYSSELNVNALLLGDSALYLCASSFIRGSSYEQYFGPGTRLTVT.

This clone appeared a single time. The V and J genes are TRBV5-6 and TRBJ1-1; TRBD1 matches 8 bases. The J segment lost 7 bases and the V segment lost 0 bases, leaving 5 bases of the junction unmatched. This CDR3 comprises 14 residues. The germline V gene has CDR1 SGHDT and CDR2 YYEEEE. The CDR3 sequence: CASSLVAGGGEAFF. In DNA form, the CDR3 reads TGTGCCAGCAGCTTGGTTGCAGGGGGCGGTGAAGCTTTCTTT.

This clone has just one count. The chain is built from TRBV27 and TRBJ2-2; 9 bases are a match to TRBD1. V dropped 1 base and J dropped 4; count of bases not matched to a gene: 4. CDR3 size: 16 residues. Looked up from germline, CDR1 is MNHEY and CDR2 is SMNVEV (reference sequence). The CDR3 sequence is CASSLYRGRSTGELFF. The CDR3 DNA sequence: TGTGCCAGCAGTTTATACAGGGGGCGAAGCACCGGGGAGCTGTTTTTT.

The chain couples TRBV29-1 to TRBJ1-2; 8 positions agree with TRBD1. CDR1 SQVTM and CDR2 ANQGSEA come from the germline V gene. The V gene end was trimmed by 6 bases and the J gene end by 3 bases; junction bases not matched to a gene: 6. CDR3 length equals 13 residues. The CDR3 sequence: CSVNRGTYYGYTF. The CDR3 bases are TGCAGCGTGAACAGGGGGACGTACTATGGCTACACCTTC.

J is TRBJ1-2 and V is TRBV2; TRBD1 aligns across 8 bases. Germline V gene data show CDR1 as SNHLY and CDR2 as FYNNEI. CDR3 length equals 13 residues. With V trimmed by 1 base and J by 5 bases, 0 bases remained unmatched. This CDR3 is CASSEGTGYGYTF. DNA for the CDR3: TGTGCCAGCAGTGAAGGGACAGGGTATGGCTACACCTTC.

This clone was detected a few times. V usage is TRBV15 and J usage is TRBJ2-3; TRBD1 is a possible D gene (5 bases). The CDR3 is 19 residues long. The V and J ends lost 3 bases and 0 bases respectively, with 22 bases between them. Germline CDR1 LNHNV, CDR2 YYDKDF (reference sequence). In DNA form, the CDR3 reads TGTGCCACCAGCAGCCCCCCTGGTGACAGAAAAGCTAGCACAGATACGCAGTATTTT. Its protein product is CATSSPPGDRKASTDTQYF. Looking up the rest from reference TRBV15 and TRBJ2-3 gives the full variable domain: DAMVIQNPRYQVTQFGKPVTLSCSQTLNHNVMYWYQQKSSQAPKLLFHYYDKDFNNEADTPDNFQSRRPNTSFCFLDIRSPGLGDTAMYLCATSSPPGDRKASTDTQYFGPGTRLTVL.

This clone is a singleton in its sample. The chain uses TRBV21-1 and TRBJ2-2; the DNA was not used to check the table's D call, TRBD2. TRBV21-1 is noted as a pseudogene. This CDR3 region has 16 residues. The CDR3 region has the DNA TGTGCCAGCAGCAAAACGGGGAGCGGGAGGACCGGGGAGCTGTTTTTT. Protein sequence: CASSKTGSGRTGELFF.

The V gene is TRBV28, the J gene TRBJ2-4; TRBD1 aligns across 9 bases. Germline trimming cut 6 bases from V and 0 bases from J; bases unmatched to any gene: 3. CDR3 length: 15 amino acids. CDR1 and CDR2 (germline): MDHEN, SYDVKM. In DNA form, the CDR3 reads TGTGCCAGCAGGGGGACAGGGAAAGCCAAAAACATTCAGTACTTC. Its protein product is CASRGTGKAKNIQYF. Full variable domain (missing parts from reference TRBV28 and TRBJ2-4): DVKVTQSSRYLVKRTGEKVFLECVQDMDHENMFWYRQDPGLGLRLIYFSYDVKMKEKGDIPEGYSVSREKKERFSLILESASTNQTSMYLCASRGTGKAKNIQYFGAGTRLSVL.

The chain employs TRBV4-1 and TRBJ1-4; D might be TRBD1 (6 bases). The germline V gene has CDR1 MGHRA and CDR2 YSYEKL. CDR3 size: 18 residues. The V end was cut by 2 bases, the J end by 0 bases, with 16 bases between. CDR3 in amino acids: CASSQPMDSLATNEKLFF. Written as DNA, the CDR3 is TGCGCCAGCAGCCAACCTATGGACAGCCTTGCAACTAATGAAAAACTGTTTTTT.

V and J are TRBV28 and TRBJ2-7, with D tentatively TRBD1 (5 bases). The CDR3 spans 13 residues. V lost 7 bases and J lost 2, with 12 bases in between. Germline CDR1 is MDHEN and CDR2 is SYDVKM. CDR3 nucleotide sequence: TGTGCCAGCACCTTGGGGCATACCTACGAGCAGTACTTC. It specifies CASTLGHTYEQYF.

J is TRBJ1-2 and V is TRBV4-1; possibly TRBD1 for D (5 bases). The CDR3 consists of 13 residues. Germline-derived CDR1 and CDR2 are MGHRA and YSYEKL. The V end was cut by 1 base, the J end by 7 bases, with 10 bases between. The CDR3 here is CASSQGQSGGYTF. DNA for the CDR3: TGCGCCAGCAGCCAAGGACAGTCAGGTGGCTACACCTTC.

This chain links TRBV11-2 with TRBJ1-3; 7 bases align to TRBD1. Germline V gives CDR1 SGHAT, CDR2 FQNNGV. This CDR3 is built from 15 residues. The V and J ends lost 0 bases and 2 bases, in that order; junction bases with no gene match: 1. CDR3: CASSLDRGAGNTIYF. The CDR3, as DNA: TGTGCCAGCAGCTTAGACAGGGGGGCTGGAAACACCATATATTTT.

The rearrangement joins TRBV21-1 to TRBJ1-2; the table's D call, TRBD1, was not checked against the DNA. TRBV21-1 is labeled a pseudogene. This CDR3 contains 14 residues. CDR3 protein: CASRERDRADGYTF. CDR3 sequence (DNA): TGTGCCAGCAGGGAGCGCGACAGGGCTGATGGCTACACCTTC.

V usage is TRBV9 and J usage is TRBJ1-3, with D possibly matching TRBD1 (6 bases). Trimming left V 0 bases short and J 5 bases short, with 6 bases between. The CDR3 has 13 amino acids. Germline V CDR1 and CDR2: SGDLS, YYNGEE. The CDR3 here is CASSVGGRNTIYF. The CDR3 bases are TGTGCCAGCAGCGTAGGGGGGCGAAACACCATATATTTT.

This chain joins TRBV6-5 and TRBJ2-7; D is possibly TRBD2 (5 bases). CDR1 and CDR2 from the germline V gene are MNHEY and SVGAGI. The CDR3 has 15 amino acids. Trimming removed 2 bases from V and 3 bases from J, with 14 bases in between. The CDR3: CASSYLGSSVYEQYF. CDR3 DNA: TGTGCCAGCAGTTACCTAGGGAGTTCCGTCTACGAGCAGTACTTC.

The chain couples TRBV5-3 to TRBJ2-7, with TRBD2 identical over 13 bases. TRBV5-3 is an ORF, and what it does is uncertain. This CDR3 is 15 amino acids long. V dropped 4 bases and J dropped 5; count of bases not matched to a gene: 6. CDR3 protein: CARSHTSGRANEQYF. The CDR3 coding sequence is TGTGCCAGAAGCCATACTAGCGGGAGGGCCAACGAGCAGTACTTC.